The 24 T cell receptor beta chains below come from one sample, sequenced in a study of early T cells in non-severe SARS-CoV-2 infection. TCRdb ran MiXCR on the 5' RACE reads and lists one entry per CDR3 protein. The sample holds under 70,000 distinct CDR3 sequences, around a tenth seen once. The sequencing input was whole blood. Receptors originate from an adult who was a healthcare worker with PCR-confirmed SARS-CoV-2 infection or an uninfected control (not recorded which).

This clonotype came up many times. The chain couples TRBV7-9 to TRBJ2-3; no clear D. This CDR3 is 15 amino acids long. With 3 bases removed from V and 3 bases from J, the gap between germline ends came to 13 bases. The V gene's germline CDR1 is SEHNR and CDR2 FQNEAQ (reference sequence). In DNA, the CDR3 is TGTGCCAGCAGCTTCGGCCAATTGGGTACAGATACGCAGTATTTT. It translates to CASSFGQLGTDTQYF.

This clonotype was observed at least ten times. The gene calls are TRBV7-3 and TRBJ2-5; tentatively, D is TRBD1 (5 bases). V was shortened by 5 bases and J by 5 bases, with 18 bases between the two germline ends. The V gene's germline CDR1 is SGHTA and CDR2 FQGTGA. The CDR3 runs to 15 residues. The DNA of the CDR3 is TGTGCCAGCAGCGCCCAAGGTGGGGCGAGGGAGACCCAGTACTTC. Its protein is CASSAQGGARETQYF.

This clonotype was detected only a few times. This chain joins TRBV3-1 and TRBJ2-2; the D is unclear. The CDR3 totals 16 residues. Trimming shortened V by 3 bases and J by 1 base, and 12 bases separated the two germline ends. CDR1 is LGHDT, CDR2 YNNKEL, per germline (reference sequence). This CDR3 is CASSQATFGNTGELFF. The CDR3 DNA follows: TGTGCCAGCAGCCAGGCCACCTTTGGGAACACCGGGGAGCTGTTTTTT.

This clonotype was counted between two and nine times. The genes are TRBV25-1 and TRBJ1-1; TRBD1 is a possible D gene (5 bases). Germline-derived CDR1 and CDR2 are MGHDK and SYGVNS. The CDR3 contains 15 residues. V was clipped by 4 bases and J by 3 bases, with 15 bases between them. The CDR3 DNA follows: TGTGCCAGCAGTGTGAGGGAGGGGAAGGACACTGAAGCTTTCTTT. Translated: CASSVREGKDTEAFF.

This chain uses TRBV19 with TRBJ2-2, with D perhaps matching TRBD1 (6 bases). Trimming took 5 bases from V and 6 from J, leaving 10 bases between them. Germline values: CDR1 LNHDA, CDR2 SQIVND (reference sequence). The CDR3 spans 13 residues. CDR3 nucleotides: TGTGCCAGTAGTGTAACAGGGTCCGGGGAGCTGTTTTTT. Its protein is CASSVTGSGELFF.

At least ten counts were recorded for this clonotype. The J gene is TRBJ2-2, the V gene TRBV18; D remains ambiguous. V dropped 3 bases and J dropped 1 base, with 12 bases sitting between them. Germline-derived CDR1 and CDR2 are KGHSH and LQKENI. The CDR3 covers 16 residues. This CDR3 is CASSPDAAWNTGELFF. The DNA of the CDR3 is TGTGCCAGCTCACCGGACGCAGCCTGGAACACCGGGGAGCTGTTTTTT.

This clonotype was seen many times. The chain employs TRBV20-1 and TRBJ2-7, with 12 positions matching TRBD2. The CDR3 spans 15 residues. The J segment lost 5 bases and the V segment lost 6 bases, leaving 11 bases of the junction unmatched. Germline V gene sequence: CDR1 DFQATT, CDR2 SNEGSKA (reference sequence). The CDR3, as DNA: TGCAGTGCCGCCGACCGACTAGCGGGAGAGGACGAGCAGTACTTC. Translated, it gives CSAADRLAGEDEQYF.

The V call is TRBV2, the J call TRBJ2-7; D remains ambiguous. The germline V and J ends were trimmed by 6 bases and 0 bases, with 0 bases remaining between them. The germline CDR1 and CDR2 sequences are SNHLY and FYNNEI. The CDR3 length is 10 residues. CDR3 loop: CASSSYEQYF. CDR3 nucleotides: TGTGCCAGCAGCTCCTACGAGCAGTACTTC.

This clonotype was recorded at least ten times. The DNA for the CDR3 is TGTGCCGTCTCTAGCGCCTACTACAATGAGCAGTTCTTC. Protein sequence: CAVSSAYYNEQFF. The V call is TRBV6-1, the J call TRBJ2-1, with a weak D call TRBD2 (6 bases). CDR1 MNHNS and CDR2 SASEGT come from the germline V gene. V was clipped by 11 bases and J by 3 bases, with 14 bases between them. The CDR3 loop spans 13 amino acids.

This clonotype was observed at least ten times. The chain employs TRBV2 and TRBJ2-1, with D unresolved. CDR3 size: 13 residues. V dropped 2 bases and J dropped 7 bases, with 9 bases sitting between them. CDR1 is SNHLY and CDR2 is FYNNEI in the germline V gene. The CDR3 coding sequence is TGTGCCAGCAGTGAATACAAATGGAATGAGCAGTTCTTC. Residues: CASSEYKWNEQFF.

This clonotype was recorded at least ten times. The rearrangement links TRBV7-8 to TRBJ2-5; 12 nucleotides align to TRBD2. J gave up 5 bases and V 4 bases, and 2 bases lay outside the gene matches. CDR1 is SGHVS, CDR2 FQNEAQ, per germline. The CDR3 loop spans 14 amino acids. In nucleotides, the CDR3 is TGTGCCAGCAGCTACCTAGCGGGAGGGGAGACCCAGTACTTC. This gives the protein CASSYLAGGETQYF.

In this sample, this clonotype turned up many times. V and J are TRBV7-9 and TRBJ1-1; D is ambiguous. The V end was cut by 1 base, the J end by 4 bases, with 13 bases between. The CDR3 has 15 residues. Per the germline V gene, CDR1 is SEHNR and CDR2 is FQNEAQ (reference sequence). The CDR3 is CASSLDTGSVTEAFF. The CDR3 DNA sequence: TGTGCCAGCAGCTTAGACACGGGGTCGGTCACTGAAGCTTTCTTT.

V and J are TRBV29-1 and TRBJ2-7, with D possibly being TRBD1 (5 bases). The CDR3 is 13 residues long. Germline CDR1 reads SQVTM; CDR2 reads ANQGSEA. V gave up 7 bases and J gave up 2 bases, with 15 bases separating them. The DNA of the CDR3 is TGCAGCGAGGGGATCACAAATCCCTACGAGCAGTACTTC. Translation: CSEGITNPYEQYF.

This clonotype was recorded many times. The chain uses TRBV6-1 and TRBJ2-3, with 9 nucleotides matching TRBD2. CDR1 and CDR2 from the germline V gene are MNHNS and SASEGT. V dropped 5 bases and J dropped 5; count of bases not matched to a gene: 5. CDR3 length equals 14 residues. CDR3 residues: CASSSGGPVDTQYF. CDR3 in DNA: TGTGCCAGCAGTAGCGGGGGGCCCGTAGATACGCAGTATTTT.

This clonotype was picked up many times. The chain recombines TRBV20-1 with TRBJ2-1; no clear D gene. CDR3 length: 15 residues. Germline V gene data show CDR1 as DFQATT and CDR2 as SNEGSKA (reference sequence). Trimming took off 1 base at V and 7 bases at J, with 17 bases between the two ends. CDR3 nucleotides: TGCAGTGCTAGAGGCCGGAGCTCCCTCCCGAATGAGCAGTTCTTC. Encoded protein: CSARGRSSLPNEQFF.

This clonotype occurred a few times. The chain recombines TRBV5-6 with TRBJ2-5, with 13 bases that match TRBD2. V shed 4 bases, J shed 2 bases, and the junction held 5 bases outside the gene matches. The CDR3 is 16 residues long. Germline V CDR1 and CDR2: SGHDT, YYEEEE. CDR3 DNA: TGTGCCAGCAGCCTCGGACTAGCGGGGGTACAAGAGACCCAGTACTTC. Amino acids: CASSLGLAGVQETQYF.

This chain joins TRBV4-1 and TRBJ2-1; D not resolved. V was pared by 6 bases and J by 14 bases, with 5 bases between. This CDR3 contains 8 residues. The germline V gene encodes CDR1 MGHRA and CDR2 YSYEKL. The CDR3 DNA reads as TGCGCCAGCAGGGGAAAGTTCTTC. This encodes CASRGKFF.

This clonotype was counted only a few times. As DNA, the CDR3 is TGTGCCAGCTCACCCGCGGTAGCGGGAGCTCAAGAGACCCAGTACTTC. Its translation is CASSPAVAGAQETQYF. V usage is TRBV18 and J usage is TRBJ2-5; TRBD2 agrees at 9 bases. The CDR3 contains 16 residues. V lost 3 bases and J lost 2; bases outside the gene matches: 7. Germline loops: CDR1 KGHSH, CDR2 LQKENI. The variable domain in full, completed from reference TRBV18 and TRBJ2-5, reads NAGVMQNPRHLVRRRGQEARLRCSPMKGHSHVYWYRQLPEEGLKFMVYLQKENIIDESGMPKERFSAEFPKEGPSILRIQQVVRGDSAAYFCASSPAVAGAQETQYFGPGTRLLVL.

This clonotype was picked up many times. This chain joins TRBV6-6 and TRBJ1-2; TRBD1 agrees at 9 bases. Germline loops: CDR1 MNHNY, CDR2 SVGAGI (reference sequence). This CDR3 region has 15 residues. The V segment lost 2 bases and the J segment 2 bases; nucleotides outside the gene matches: 3. CDR3 sequence: CASSYPTGGNYGYTF. The CDR3 DNA sequence: TGTGCCAGCAGTTACCCAACAGGGGGCAACTATGGCTACACCTTC.

This clonotype was recorded many times. V and J are TRBV27 and TRBJ2-7, with 8 bases fitting TRBD2. V lost 2 bases and J lost 4; bases outside the gene matches: 10. Germline CDR1 MNHEY, CDR2 SMNVEV (reference sequence). The CDR3 contains 16 residues. The CDR3 DNA reads TGTGCCAGCAGTTTAAGGAGGGCAGAGCGGGGGTACGAGCAGTACTTC. This sequence encodes CASSLRRAERGYEQYF.

The rearrangement uses TRBV12-3 or TRBV12-4 and TRBJ1-6; 8 nucleotides agree with TRBD1. Trimming at V came to 5 bases and at J to 7 bases, leaving 10 bases not matched to a gene. This CDR3 is built from 16 residues. The CDR3 is CASSTHRTGWNSPLHF. The CDR3 DNA sequence: TGTGCCAGCAGTACACATCGGACAGGGTGGAATTCACCCCTCCACTTT.

This clonotype appeared a few times. The genes are TRBV5-6 and TRBJ1-5; D uncertain. The CDR3 is 15 residues long. The ends were cut back, 1 base at V and 0 bases at J, with 8 bases in the middle. The V gene's germline CDR1 is SGHDT and CDR2 YYEEEE. The CDR3 nucleotides read TGTGCCAGCAGCTTGTGGCGGTATAGCAATCAGCCCCAGCATTTT. Encoded protein: CASSLWRYSNQPQHF.

This clonotype occurred once. The chain is built from TRBV6-6 and TRBJ1-2, with D maybe TRBD1 (6 bases). The germline gives CDR1 MNHNY, CDR2 SVGAGI (reference sequence). V lost 5 bases and J 5 bases, leaving 12 bases between the germline ends. The CDR3 is made up of 13 amino acids. The CDR3 DNA reads as TGTGCCAGCAGTACAGACAGGACTTATGGCTACACCTTC. It codes for CASSTDRTYGYTF.

This clonotype was recorded many times. V and J are TRBV13 and TRBJ2-7; a weak D match, TRBD1 (5 bases). Trimming stripped 0 bases from V and 6 bases from J, with 12 bases between. The CDR3 length is 14 residues. CDR1 is PRHDT, CDR2 FYEKMQ, per germline (reference sequence). CDR3 bases: TGTGCCAGCAGCTTAGGGGACACCCACGCCGAGCAGTACTTC. It translates to CASSLGDTHAEQYF.